This T cell receptor (beta chain) emerged from a study of CD8 T cells in ankylosing spondylitis. Germline lookup yields CDR1 MDHEN and CDR2 SYDVKM. V was pared by 6 bases and J by 8 bases, with 17 bases between. This CDR3 spans 14 amino acids. TCRdb redid the calling of the 5' RACE reads with MiXCR, one entry per CDR3 protein. The table shows over 25,000 distinct CDR3 sequences, with approximately 14% occurring only once. The source material was blood. This TCR came from a male donor with ankylosing spondylitis or in good health (not recorded which). This chain connects TRBV28 to TRBJ2-1; D not certain. The CDR3 sequence: CASSWASSGYEQFF. DNA for the CDR3: TGTGCCAGCAGCTGGGCCAGCTCCGGTTATGAGCAGTTCTTC.